Listed below are T cell receptor beta chains from one sample, sequenced in a study of T cell responses to AZD1222 COVID-19 vaccine. Sequenced by immunoSEQ multiplex PCR; TCRdb stores in-frame clones only, minus some. Of some 130,000 clones listed, about 90% are singletons. Material: peripheral blood, obtained 28 days after the second AZD1222 dose. These receptors were taken from an adult who received the AZD1222 COVID-19 vaccine. The CDR3 runs from the conserved cysteine through the conserved F or W. D genes are given only for firm matches. Rows may omit the clone size; those that give it use once, few, many or a size class.

size: -
D: -
J: TRBJ2-5
V: TRBV9
CDR3: CASSVGTGKETQYF
DNA: TGTGCCAGCAGCGTGGGGACGGGGAAAGAGACCCAGTACTTC

size: -
D: -
J: TRBJ1-2
V: TRBV6-1
CDR3: CASSENGADYGYTF
DNA: TGTGCCAGCAGTGAAAACGGGGCAGACTATGGCTACACCTTC

size: -
D: -
J: TRBJ2-1
V: TRBV7-2
CDR3: CASSLAGLLGEQFF
DNA: TGTGCCAGCAGCTTAGCAGGACTGCTAGGTGAGCAGTTCTTC

size: few
D: -
J: TRBJ2-2
V: TRBV19
CDR3: CASRVTNTGELFF
DNA: TGTGCCAGTAGGGTTACGAACACCGGGGAGCTGTTTTTT

size: -
D: -
J: TRBJ1-2
V: TRBV29-1
CDR3: CSVSQGMDYGYTF
DNA: TGCAGCGTTTCCCAGGGGATGGACTATGGCTACACCTTC

size: -
D: -
J: TRBJ2-3
V: TRBV19
CDR3: CASSIDRRFHSTDTQYF
DNA: TGTGCCAGTAGTATAGATCGTAGATTTCATAGCACAGATACGCAGTATTTT

size: -
D: -
J: TRBJ2-2
V: TRBV5-1
CDR3: CASSRRGRLNTGELFF
DNA: TGCGCCAGCAGCCGGCGGGGGCGCCTGAACACCGGGGAGCTGTTTTTT

size: -
D: -
J: TRBJ1-6
V: TRBV19
CDR3: CASSATAVDGNSPLHF
DNA: TGTGCCAGTAGTGCAACAGCTGTCGATGGGAATTCACCCCTCCACTTT

size: -
D: -
J: TRBJ1-2
V: TRBV19
CDR3: CASSILVNYGYTF
DNA: TGTGCCAGTAGTATTCTAGTTAACTATGGCTACACCTTC

size: -
D: -
J: TRBJ2-2
V: TRBV18
CDR3: CASSPEGRPGELFF
DNA: TGTGCCAGCTCTCCGGAGGGGAGACCCGGGGAGCTGTTTTTT

size: -
D: -
J: TRBJ1-2
V: TRBV29-1
CDR3: CSVERVGEGYTF
DNA: TGCAGCGTTGAAAGAGTTGGGGAAGGCTACACCTTC

size: once
D: -
J: TRBJ2-1
V: TRBV7-2
CDR3: CASSLRGSSYNEQFF
DNA: TGTGCCAGCAGCCTCCGGGGGAGCTCCTACAATGAGCAGTTCTTC

size: -
D: TRBD1
J: TRBJ1-6
V: TRBV19
CDR3: CASSPTTGVDSPLHF
DNA: TGTGCCAGTAGTCCTACAACAGGGGTGGATTCACCCCTCCACTTT

size: -
D: -
J: TRBJ1-5
V: TRBV5-1
CDR3: CASSLESRSNQPQHF
DNA: TGCGCCAGCAGCTTGGAATCCAGATCCAATCAGCCCCAGCATTTT